The rows below give T cell receptor beta chains drawn from one sample of a study of shared clonotypes between healthy human individuals. Here immunoSEQ multiplex PCR was the method, and the copy in TCRdb shows in-frame clones only, minus some. In the table there are roughly 2.4 million clones, approximately 95% of which are singletons. Material: naive CD4+ T cells sorted from blood. All receptors derive from a man aged 18 to 29 in good health. Each CDR3 is given without its conserved first and last residue. Fields, in order: J gene, V gene, CDR3 protein.

>TRBJ2-4|TRBV6-5
ASSPPGQNIQY
>TRBJ2-1|TRBV7-9
ASSTGNSQLSYNEQF
>TRBJ2-2|TRBV5-1
ARYTGELF
>TRBJ1-4|TRBV5-1
ASSYDPATNEKLF
>TRBJ2-7|TRBV13
ASSMIPGTGASYEQY
>TRBJ1-1|TRBV29-1
SVVTGPAEAEAF
>TRBJ2-1|TRBV9
ASSVGWVGNEQF
>TRBJ2-7|TRBV6-1
ASITTSGKAHEQY
>TRBJ2-2|TRBV9
ASSFGLAGGVTGELF
>TRBJ2-3|TRBV30
AWSVAGQRTDTQY
>TRBJ2-1|TRBV10-2
AAQGAAYNEQF
>TRBJ2-7|TRBV19
ASSIAGQGFYEQY
>TRBJ2-7|TRBV28
ASSEQGLAYEQY
>TRBJ1-5|TRBV19
ASSIDRGLKPQH
>TRBJ2-7|TRBV29-1
SVVLYEQY
>TRBJ1-5|TRBV6-5
ASSRTSGIQPQH
>TRBJ2-7|TRBV5-5
ASSSGFSYEQY
>TRBJ1-6|TRBV15
ATSRTREIDNSPLH
>TRBJ2-1|TRBV9
ASSSVVSGSSYNEQF
>TRBJ2-5|TRBV5-4
ASSLAGGGETQY
>TRBJ2-7|TRBV7-2
ASSIGPSGSYEQY
>TRBJ1-1|TRBV29-1
SVEAPGRRAEAF
>TRBJ2-5|TRBV19
ASSDRGVQETQY
>TRBJ2-3|TRBV18
ASSPTPTTQY
>TRBJ2-3|TRBV2
ASSDPVPDTQY
>TRBJ2-5|TRBV5-1
ASSSQGSSETQY
>TRBJ2-7|TRBV6-1
ASSEALLGTFVAKQY
>TRBJ2-5|TRBV6-6
ASSPGGRQETQY
>TRBJ1-2|TRBV5-1
ASSLDPDRAHTNYGYT
>TRBJ1-2|TRBV29-1
SVEGKRY
>TRBJ2-3|TRBV5-1
ASSLVLSDTDTQY
>TRBJ2-7|TRBV7-2
ASSPSRTQAYEQY
>TRBJ1-4|TRBV7-2
ASTPELSGKLF
>TRBJ1-4|TRBV28
ASSAGTSNEKLF
>TRBJ2-7|TRBV5-1
ASSGRGLAGGEQY
>TRBJ1-1|TRBV27
ASSPSPGGPAF
>TRBJ1-1|TRBV5-5
ASSLVGRTEAF
>TRBJ1-1|TRBV10-3
ATRRGENTEAF
>TRBJ2-3|TRBV9
ASSVEAGGITDTQY
>TRBJ1-1|TRBV7-2
ASSRSKRASNTEAF
>TRBJ1-2|TRBV5-6
ASSLRRTGTAWSNYGYT
>TRBJ2-7|TRBV5-8
ASSLYLNRDPYEQY
>TRBJ1-2|TRBV5-4
ASSLEPGGQRGYT
>TRBJ1-5|TRBV19
ASCFWGNSNQPQH
>TRBJ2-3|TRBV5-4
ASSSGLSSTDTQY
>TRBJ2-5|TRBV29-1
SVVTGETQY
>TRBJ1-2|TRBV19
ASGGGYT
>TRBJ2-1|TRBV7-9
ASSHGTSGSNYEQF
>TRBJ2-2|TRBV6-5
ASSGFGELF
>TRBJ2-7|TRBV7-9
ASSVDRATYEQY
>TRBJ1-1|TRBV28
ASTTPRGQVNTEAF
>TRBJ1-6|TRBV19
ASRSDRGYNSPLH
>TRBJ1-5|TRBV28
ASSVTGPSNQPQH